These 17 T cell receptor beta chains were sequenced from one sample in a study of T cells in Graves' hyperthyroidism and ophthalmopathy. Amplified TCR beta CDR3 regions came from RNA transcripts. An initial round of RT-PCR targeting the TCR CDR3 relied on the HTBI primer set. MiXCR, applied by TCRdb to the multiplex PCR reads, yields one record per CDR3 protein. The table includes a few hundred thousand distinct CDR3 sequences, 18% detected once. Input material: blood. The receptor set was obtained from a man aged 18 to 35 with Graves' ophthalmopathy.

This clonotype was detected once. The chain combines TRBV10-3 with TRBJ1-2; 9 bases map to TRBD1. The CDR3 is made up of 16 amino acids. Losses at the gene ends were 8 bases for V and 1 base for J; bases not matched to a gene: 11. Germline-derived CDR1 and CDR2 are ENHRY and SYGVKD. DNA of the CDR3: TGTGCCATCGGGGACAGGGACGGTCTCGTTAACTATGGCTACACCTTC. Protein: CAIGDRDGLVNYGYTF.

The chain recombines TRBV7-3 with TRBJ1-6; D gene unclear. CDR3 size: 14 residues. The germline gives CDR1 SGHTA, CDR2 FQGTGA. The ends were cut back, 1 base at V and 6 bases at J, with 7 bases in the middle. CDR3 in DNA: TGTGCCAGCAGCTTAAGCGGCCTTAATTCACCCCTCCACTTT. Translated: CASSLSGLNSPLHF.

This clonotype was picked up many times. The chain recombines TRBV7-9 with TRBJ2-7; D remains unclear. The V gene lost 1 base and the J gene lost 0 bases, with 4 bases spanning the gap. The germline V gene encodes CDR1 SEHNR and CDR2 FQNEAQ (reference sequence). The CDR3 has 13 amino acids. The CDR3 reads CASSLGHSYEQYF. CDR3 in DNA: TGTGCCAGCAGCTTAGGACACTCCTACGAGCAGTACTTC. The full variable domain, rest sourced from reference TRBV7-9 and TRBJ2-7, is DTGVSQNPRHKITKRGQNVTFRCDPISEHNRLYWYRQTLGQGPEFLTYFQNEAQLEKSRLLSDRFSAERPKGSFSTLEIQRTEQGDSAMYLCASSLGHSYEQYFGPGTRLTVT.

The gene calls are TRBV9 and TRBJ2-1; D might be TRBD1 or TRBD2, each matching 7 bases. The CDR3 loop spans 16 amino acids. Trimming took off 3 bases at V and 0 bases at J, with 13 bases between the two ends. The germline V gene encodes CDR1 SGDLS and CDR2 YYNGEE. CDR3 in amino acids: CASSAQGGASYNEQFF. In nucleotides, the CDR3 is TGTGCCAGCAGCGCCCAGGGGGGGGCCTCCTACAATGAGCAGTTCTTC.

This clonotype appeared many times. This chain joins TRBV11-1 and TRBJ1-1; no clear D. Deletions cut 5 bases from V and 5 bases from J, with 18 bases between. This CDR3 region has 15 residues. The germline gives CDR1 SGHAT, CDR2 FQDESV (reference sequence). CDR3 loop: CASSNLGNSVTEAFF. As DNA, the CDR3 is TGTGCCAGCAGCAACTTAGGGAATTCAGTAACTGAAGCTTTCTTT.

The genes are TRBV20-1 and TRBJ2-5, with unresolved D. CDR1 is DFQATT and CDR2 is SNEGSKA in the germline V gene (reference sequence). V dropped 7 bases and J dropped 0 bases, with 6 bases sitting between them. The CDR3 runs to 11 residues. In DNA, the CDR3 is TGCAGTGGGACGGACCAAGAGACCCAGTACTTC. Translation: CSGTDQETQYF.

The rearrangement links TRBV15 to TRBJ2-5; TRBD2 matches at 12 bases. Per the germline V gene, CDR1 is LNHNV and CDR2 is YYDKDF (reference sequence). The V gene end was trimmed by 0 bases and the J gene end by 5 bases; junction bases not matched to a gene: 7. CDR3 length: 17 amino acids. The CDR3 here is CATSRDLASGGAETQYF. The DNA for the CDR3 is TGTGCCACCAGCAGAGATCTAGCTAGCGGGGGGGCTGAGACCCAGTACTTC.

This clonotype was observed many times. The chain is built from TRBV6-1 and TRBJ1-1, with 7 bases aligning to TRBD1. With V trimmed by 5 bases and J by 1 base, 4 bases remained unmatched. The CDR3 contains 14 residues. Germline-derived CDR1 and CDR2 are MNHNS and SASEGT. The chain's CDR3 is CASSRQGENTEAFF. CDR3 DNA: TGTGCCAGCAGTCGACAGGGAGAGAACACTGAAGCTTTCTTT.

The rearrangement links TRBV18 to TRBJ1-4; 7 bases map to TRBD1. CDR1 and CDR2 (germline): KGHSH, LQKENI. The J segment lost 2 bases and the V segment lost 3 bases, leaving 6 bases of the junction unmatched. The CDR3 is 16 residues long. The CDR3 spells CASSPSNRGTNEKLFF. CDR3 nucleotide sequence: TGTGCCAGCTCACCGTCTAACAGGGGTACTAATGAAAAACTGTTTTTT.

In this sample, this clonotype turned up many times. The genes are TRBV6-1 and TRBJ1-1, with D hard to call. Germline CDR1 MNHNS, CDR2 SASEGT. V was shortened by 2 bases and J by 0 bases, with 7 bases between the two germline ends. This CDR3 spans 14 amino acids. The CDR3 bases are TGTGCCAGCAGTGAATTCAGGTTGAACACTGAAGCTTTCTTT. This encodes CASSEFRLNTEAFF.

This clonotype was detected a few times. The J gene is TRBJ1-2, the V gene TRBV7-9, with D maybe TRBD1 (6 bases). Deletions cut 10 bases from V and 7 bases from J, with 16 bases between. Germline V gives CDR1 SEHNR, CDR2 FQNEAQ (reference sequence). The CDR3 runs to 12 residues. In nucleotides, the CDR3 is TGTGCCACTACAGAGACAGGATCTGGCTACACCTTC. Its translation is CATTETGSGYTF.

This clonotype was detected many times. The chain combines TRBV6-2 or TRBV6-3 with TRBJ1-2; D ambiguous. Trimming pared 5 bases from V and 1 base from J, leaving 17 bases between. The CDR3 sequence is 16 residues long. From germline, CDR1 is MNHEY and CDR2 SVGEGT. The CDR3 loop reads CASSHNLGVLNYGYTF. The CDR3 region has the DNA TGTGCCAGCAGTCACAACCTCGGGGTCCTTAACTATGGCTACACCTTC.

The table lists this clonotype with many counts. This chain connects TRBV6-2 or TRBV6-3 to TRBJ1-1, with D possibly being TRBD1 (5 bases). Trimming removed 0 bases from V and 11 bases from J, with 13 bases in between. There are 13 residues in the CDR3. Germline V gene data show CDR1 as MNHEY and CDR2 as SVGEGT. The CDR3 region is CASSYSKKQAAFF. CDR3 coding DNA: TGTGCCAGCAGTTACTCGAAAAAACAGGCCGCTTTCTTT.

V is TRBV13 and J is TRBJ1-3; TRBD1 might be the D (5 bases). Deletions cut 0 bases from V and 9 bases from J, with 18 bases between. The germline V gene encodes CDR1 PRHDT and CDR2 FYEKMQ (reference sequence). CDR3 size: 16 residues. CDR3 in amino acids: CASSLGPRGSGGTIYF. The CDR3 region has the DNA TGTGCCAGCAGCTTAGGACCTAGGGGTTCGGGCGGCACCATATATTTT.

This clonotype came up many times. The chain uses TRBV12-3 or TRBV12-4 and TRBJ1-2; the match to TRBD1 covers 7 bases. The CDR3 contains 15 residues. V dropped 8 bases and J dropped 2; count of bases not matched to a gene: 11. The CDR3 is CASGFDRDVNYGYTF. In DNA, the CDR3 is TGTGCCAGCGGGTTTGACAGGGACGTCAACTATGGCTACACCTTC.

The rearrangement joins TRBV6-1 to TRBJ1-5; D possibly corresponds to TRBD1 (5 bases). From germline, CDR1 is MNHNS and CDR2 SASEGT. The CDR3 spans 16 residues. Trimming removed 6 bases at V and 6 bases at J, with 21 bases between. The CDR3 protein is CASRTPGGLGFQPQHF. CDR3 nucleotides: TGTGCCAGCAGGACCCCCGGGGGGTTGGGTTTTCAGCCCCAGCATTTT.

The J gene is TRBJ1-4, the V gene TRBV19; no clear D. Germline CDR1 reads LNHDA; CDR2 reads SQIVND (reference sequence). CDR3 size: 14 residues. V lost 5 bases, J lost 4 bases, and 11 bases lay in between. CDR3 residues: CASSEGSFNEKLFF. Here the CDR3 DNA reads TGTGCCAGTAGTGAAGGCAGCTTTAATGAAAAACTGTTTTTT.